Presented here are 22 T cell receptor beta chains from one specimen sequenced in a study of blood T cell dynamics during melanoma immunotherapy. Time point here: week 3, after first cycle of checkpoint inhibitor. Some clones are missing from TCRdb's copy, which holds only in-frame ones; the method was immunoSEQ multiplex PCR. The repertoire includes 9,500 to 14,000 clones, over 85% of them detected once, and about 25% sits in the top ten. Sequences were derived from blood, sampled from a patient treated with checkpoint blockade. The receptors originated from a human donor with melanoma.

This clone was observed once. Other nucleotide sequences in the sample specify the same CDR3. The rearrangement uses TRBV27 and TRBJ2-7, with D possibly TRBD1 on 6 matching bases. Looked up from germline, CDR1 is MNHEY and CDR2 is SMNVEV (reference sequence). The length of the CDR3 is 18 residues. Between the trimmed V and J ends, which lost 5 bases and 2 bases, there was a span of 25 bases. CDR3 region: CASSPRSFSTGLTYEQYF. In DNA form, the CDR3 reads TGTGCCAGCAGTCCCCGGTCGTTTTCAACAGGGCTTACCTACGAGCAGTACTTC.

The chain has TRBV9 and TRBJ1-5, with D maybe TRBD1 (5 bases). Per the germline V gene, CDR1 is SGDLS and CDR2 is YYNGEE. The CDR3 contains 14 residues. V was cut by 7 bases and J by 1 base, with 12 bases left in between. Here the CDR3 DNA reads TGTGCCAGCTCCCCCCGGGACAGCAATCAGCCCCAGCATTTT. Encoded protein: CASSPRDSNQPQHF. Variable domain in full (rest from reference TRBV9 and TRBJ1-5): DSGVTQTPKHLITATGQRVTLRCSPRSGDLSVYWYQQSLDQGLQFLIQYYNGEERAKGNILERFSAQQFPDLHSELNLSSLELGDSALYFCASSPRDSNQPQHFGDGTRLSIL.

This rearrangement joins TRBV1 to TRBJ2-5; the listed D gene, TRBD2, was not tested against the DNA. TRBV1 is an annotated pseudogene. The CDR3 contains 14 residues. The chain's CDR3 is CTPDAGGPGETQYF. The CDR3 DNA sequence: TGCACCCCCGACGCGGGAGGGCCGGGGGAGACCCAGTACTTC.

The chain joins TRBV5-4 to TRBJ1-4, with 9 nucleotides matching TRBD1. This CDR3 comprises 18 residues. The ends lost 5 bases at V and 8 bases at J; junction bases unmatched: 19. Per germline, CDR1 SGHNT and CDR2 YYREEE (reference sequence). The CDR3 protein is CASSPFGTGPVREEKLFF. Written as DNA, the CDR3 is TGTGCCAGCAGTCCATTCGGGACAGGGCCGGTCCGGGAGGAAAAACTGTTTTTT. Drawing the rest from reference TRBV5-4 and TRBJ1-4, the complete variable domain is ETGVTQSPTHLIKTRGQQVTLRCSSQSGHNTVSWYQQALGQGPQFIFQYYREEENGRGNFPPRFSGLQFPNYSSELNVNALELDDSALYLCASSPFGTGPVREEKLFFGSGTQLSVL.

The table lists this clone with a few counts. V is TRBV7-6 and J is TRBJ2-7; the D gene is possibly TRBD1 (6 bases). CDR1 is SGHVS and CDR2 is FNYEAQ in the germline V gene. This CDR3 is 14 amino acids long. The V end lost 0 bases, the J end lost 2 bases, and 8 bases lay between the germline ends. CDR3 amino acids: CASSLAKGAYEQYF. The CDR3 DNA reads as TGTGCCAGCAGCTTAGCCAAGGGGGCCTACGAGCAGTACTTC.

This chain links TRBV6-1 with TRBJ1-1; 9 positions match TRBD1. Germline V gene sequence: CDR1 MNHNS, CDR2 SASEGT. V was clipped by 4 bases and J by 5 bases; unmatched bases: 5. The CDR3 is 14 residues long. The DNA of the CDR3 is TGTGCCAGCAGTGCGGACAGGGGAGGGACTGAAGCTTTCTTT. As protein: CASSADRGGTEAFF.

The rearrangement links TRBV7-8 to TRBJ2-3; 8 bases align to TRBD2. Germline V lookup: CDR1 SGHVS, CDR2 FQNEAQ. CDR3 length: 13 amino acids. Trimming removed 4 bases from V and 6 bases from J; junction bases left unmatched: 3. CDR3 nucleotide sequence: TGTGCCAGCAGCTCAAGACTAGCGGATACGCAGTATTTT. As protein: CASSSRLADTQYF.

The rearrangement uses TRBV28 and TRBJ2-7; TRBD1 aligns across 7 bases. Germline V lookup: CDR1 MDHEN, CDR2 SYDVKM. This CDR3 is 13 amino acids long. Germline trimming cut 5 bases from V and 3 bases from J; bases unmatched to any gene: 4. CDR3 sequence reads: CASSPGQRYEQYF. CDR3 bases: TGTGCCAGCAGTCCGGGACAGCGCTACGAGCAGTACTTC.

The rearrangement links TRBV5-6 to TRBJ2-5; a possible D gene is TRBD1 (6 bases). The CDR3 is 16 amino acids. The V end was cut by 4 bases, the J end by 1 base, with 17 bases between. In germline, CDR1 is SGHDT, CDR2 YYEEEE. In DNA form, the CDR3 reads TGTGCCAGCAGCCTGGGACAATTGAGAACCCAAGAGACCCAGTACTTC. It specifies CASSLGQLRTQETQYF.

V and J are TRBV25-1 and TRBJ1-2; D unclear. Trimming removed 0 bases from V and 8 bases from J, with 16 bases in between. CDR1 and CDR2 from the germline V gene are MGHDK and SYGVNS. The CDR3 contains 15 residues. CDR3 protein: CASSEYPGQREGYTF. CDR3 nucleotides: TGTGCCAGCAGTGAATATCCCGGCCAGCGAGAGGGCTACACCTTC.

The J gene is TRBJ2-1, the V gene TRBV5-1; 10 nucleotides align to TRBD2. The ends lost 0 bases at V and 7 bases at J; junction bases unmatched: 7. CDR3 size: 16 residues. The germline V gene has CDR1 SGHRS and CDR2 YFSETQ. CDR3: CASSLGTSGNGNEQFF. The CDR3 nucleotides are TGCGCCAGCAGCTTGGGCACTAGCGGGAATGGGAATGAGCAGTTCTTC. Full variable domain (rest looked up from reference TRBV5-1 and TRBJ2-1): KAGVTQTPRYLIKTRGQQVTLSCSPISGHRSVSWYQQTPGQGLQFLFEYFSETQRNKGNFPGRFSGRQFSNSRSEMNVSTLELGDSALYLCASSLGTSGNGNEQFFGPGTRLTVL.

The V call is TRBV7-3, the J call TRBJ1-3; TRBD1 matches 7 bases. With V trimmed by 5 bases and J by 8 bases, 6 bases remained unmatched. CDR3 length: 13 residues. The germline CDR1 and CDR2 sequences are SGHTA and FQGTGA. Here the CDR3 reads CASSPGQGDTIYF. CDR3 coding DNA: TGTGCCAGCAGCCCCGGCCAGGGGGACACCATATATTTT.

This clone was detected only once. This sequence joins TRBV10-3 and TRBJ1-3, with D hard to call. V lost 4 bases and J 3 bases, leaving 10 bases between the germline ends. The CDR3 has 14 residues. Germline CDR1 ENHRY, CDR2 SYGVKD. CDR3 sequence reads: CAISGQLGGNTIYF. The CDR3, as DNA: TGTGCCATCAGTGGCCAACTCGGTGGAAACACCATATATTTT.

The table lists this clone with a count of one. The chain employs TRBV6-1 and TRBJ1-1; perhaps TRBD1 as D (5 bases). Germline CDR1 is MNHNS and CDR2 is SASEGT. This CDR3 is built from 15 residues. Trimming removed 1 base from V and 0 bases from J, with 9 bases in between. Here the CDR3 DNA reads TGTGCCAGCAGTGAAGGTTGGGGGATGAACACTGAAGCTTTCTTT. Translated: CASSEGWGMNTEAFF.

This sequence joins TRBV2 and TRBJ2-2, with TRBD1 matching over 7 bases. Trimming cost V 5 bases and J 4 bases; bases outside gene matches: 4. Per the germline V gene, CDR1 is SNHLY and CDR2 is FYNNEI. This CDR3 has 14 amino acids. The CDR3 nucleotides read TGTGCCAGCAGTCTCGGGACAGTCACCGGGGAGCTGTTTTTT. Encoded protein: CASSLGTVTGELFF.

The chain has TRBV10-3 and TRBJ1-5; a weak D match, TRBD1 (5 bases). V dropped 2 bases and J dropped 4 bases, with 9 bases sitting between them. CDR1 ENHRY and CDR2 SYGVKD come from the germline V gene. The CDR3 runs 14 residues. The DNA for the CDR3 is TGTGCCATCAGTGAGGGGGAGGGGAATCAGCCCCAGCATTTT. Translation gives CAISEGEGNQPQHF.

The gene calls are TRBV19 and TRBJ2-7; tentatively, D is TRBD1 (6 bases). CDR1 and CDR2 (germline): LNHDA, SQIVND (reference sequence). Trimming pared 3 bases from V and 0 bases from J, leaving 15 bases between. The CDR3 sequence is 16 residues long. CDR3 nucleotide sequence: TGTGCCAGTAGTATGGCGCAGGGGCGGTCCTCCTACGAGCAGTACTTC. It yields the protein CASSMAQGRSSYEQYF.

The V and J genes are TRBV9 and TRBJ1-2, with TRBD1 as a possible D gene (5 bases). CDR1 SGDLS and CDR2 YYNGEE come from the germline V gene. Trimming pared 0 bases from V and 2 bases from J, leaving 8 bases between. CDR3 size: 14 residues. CDR3 protein: CASSVGGGNYGYTF. For the CDR3, the DNA is TGTGCCAGCAGCGTAGGGGGCGGGAACTATGGCTACACCTTC.

This clone was counted once. The chain is built from TRBV7-8 and TRBJ1-2, with D perhaps TRBD1 (6 bases). Trimming removed 1 base at V and 4 bases at J, with 7 bases between. The length of the CDR3 is 13 residues. In germline, CDR1 is SGHVS, CDR2 FQNEAQ. CDR3 nucleotide sequence: TGTGCCAGCAGCTTAGTGGACAGCTATGGCTACACCTTC. This gives the protein CASSLVDSYGYTF.

The rearrangement links TRBV15 to TRBJ2-7; D possibly corresponds to TRBD1 (6 bases). Germline CDR1 reads LNHNV; CDR2 reads YYDKDF (reference sequence). V lost 0 bases to trimming and J lost 4 bases, with 16 bases between them. This CDR3 region has 16 residues. CDR3 sequence (DNA): TGTGCCACCAGCAGAGATGGAACAGGGTGTGGTTACGAGCAGTACTTC. The encoded protein is CATSRDGTGCGYEQYF.

The rearrangement uses TRBV19 and TRBJ1-2; no reliable D call. V shed 1 base and J shed 4 bases, with 13 bases lying between them. The CDR3 length is 15 residues. CDR1 is LNHDA and CDR2 is SQIVND in the germline V gene (reference sequence). CDR3 residues: CASSIANNLGYGYTF. In DNA form, the CDR3 reads TGTGCCAGTAGTATAGCTAACAACCTAGGCTATGGCTACACCTTC.

CDR3 sequence reads: CAWSVPPGETQYF. In DNA, the CDR3 is TGTGCCTGGAGTGTACCCCCGGGCGAGACCCAGTACTTC. This sequence joins TRBV30 and TRBJ2-5, with D hard to call. Germline lookup yields CDR1 GTSNPN and CDR2 SVGIG (reference sequence). V was pared by 0 bases and J by 5 bases, with 10 bases between. This CDR3 contains 13 residues.